This entry features one TCR beta chain sequence. Here immunoSEQ multiplex PCR was the method, and the copy in TCRdb shows in-frame clones only, minus some. The profile shows over 150,000 clones, about 80% of them singletons. The sample belongs to a study of blood T cell repertoires in COVID-19. Study-wide background: Sources were T cells, B-cell-depleted T cells, or PBMCs; the material itself was cDNA or gDNA.

Germline values: CDR1 MNHEY, CDR2 SMNVEV (reference sequence). The CDR3 is 13 residues long. The V end lost 2 bases, the J end lost 2 bases, and 7 bases lay between the germline ends. The clonotype was recovered from a woman between 70 and 85 years old in a cohort exposed to, infected with or recovered from COVID-19 (not recorded which). This chain uses TRBV27 with TRBJ2-7, with D perhaps TRBD1 (5 bases). The sample was PBMCs or T cells enriched from blood (not recorded which). In DNA form, the CDR3 reads TGTGCCAGCAGTTTAAAGGGGCCCTACGAGCAGTACTTC. Translation gives CASSLKGPYEQYF.